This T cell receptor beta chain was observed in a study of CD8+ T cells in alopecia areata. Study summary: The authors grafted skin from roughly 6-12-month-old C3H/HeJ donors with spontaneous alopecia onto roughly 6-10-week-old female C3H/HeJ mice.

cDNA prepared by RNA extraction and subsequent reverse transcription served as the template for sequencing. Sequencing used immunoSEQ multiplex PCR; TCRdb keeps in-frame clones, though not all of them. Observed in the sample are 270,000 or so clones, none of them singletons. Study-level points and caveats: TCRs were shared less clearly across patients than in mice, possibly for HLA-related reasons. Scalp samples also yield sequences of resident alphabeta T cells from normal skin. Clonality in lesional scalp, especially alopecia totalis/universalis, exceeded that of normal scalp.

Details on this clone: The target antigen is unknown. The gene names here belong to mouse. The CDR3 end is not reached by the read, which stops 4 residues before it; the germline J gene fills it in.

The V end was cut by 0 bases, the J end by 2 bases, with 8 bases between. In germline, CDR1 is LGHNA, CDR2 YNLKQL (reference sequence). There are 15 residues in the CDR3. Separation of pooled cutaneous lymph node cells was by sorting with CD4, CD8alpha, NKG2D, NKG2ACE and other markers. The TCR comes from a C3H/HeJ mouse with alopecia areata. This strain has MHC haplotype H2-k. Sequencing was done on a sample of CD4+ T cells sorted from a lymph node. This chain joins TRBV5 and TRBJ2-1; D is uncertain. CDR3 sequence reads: CASSQDNTDYAEQFF. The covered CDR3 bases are TGTGCCAGCAGCCAAGATAACACGGACTATGCT.